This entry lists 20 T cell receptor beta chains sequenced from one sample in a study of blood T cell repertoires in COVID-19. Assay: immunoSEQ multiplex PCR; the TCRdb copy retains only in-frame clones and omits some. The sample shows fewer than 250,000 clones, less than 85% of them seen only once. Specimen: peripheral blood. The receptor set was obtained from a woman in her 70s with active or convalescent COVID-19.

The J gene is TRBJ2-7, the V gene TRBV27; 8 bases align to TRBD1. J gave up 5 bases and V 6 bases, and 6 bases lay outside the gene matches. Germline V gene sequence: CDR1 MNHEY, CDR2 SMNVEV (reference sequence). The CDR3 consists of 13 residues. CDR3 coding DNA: TGTGCCAGCAGCCCGACACAGGGGGACGAGCAGTACTTC. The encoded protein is CASSPTQGDEQYF.

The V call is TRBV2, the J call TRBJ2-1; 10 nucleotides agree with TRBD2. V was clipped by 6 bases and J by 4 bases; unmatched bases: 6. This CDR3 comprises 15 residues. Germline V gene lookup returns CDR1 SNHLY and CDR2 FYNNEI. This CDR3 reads CASSATSGAYNEQFF. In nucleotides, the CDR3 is TGTGCCAGCAGCGCAACTAGCGGGGCTTACAATGAGCAGTTCTTC. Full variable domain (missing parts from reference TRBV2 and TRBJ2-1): EPEVTQTPSHQVTQMGQEVILRCVPISNHLYFYWYRQILGQKVEFLVSFYNNEISEKSEIFDDQFSVERPDGSNFTLKIRSTKLEDSAMYFCASSATSGAYNEQFFGPGTRLTVL.

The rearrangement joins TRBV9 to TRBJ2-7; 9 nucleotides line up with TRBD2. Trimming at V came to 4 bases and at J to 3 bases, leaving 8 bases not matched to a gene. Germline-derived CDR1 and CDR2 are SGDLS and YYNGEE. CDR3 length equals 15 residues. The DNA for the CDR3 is TGTGCCAGCAGCCCCCGGGGTAGCGGGAGCTACGAGCAGTACTTC. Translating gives CASSPRGSGSYEQYF.

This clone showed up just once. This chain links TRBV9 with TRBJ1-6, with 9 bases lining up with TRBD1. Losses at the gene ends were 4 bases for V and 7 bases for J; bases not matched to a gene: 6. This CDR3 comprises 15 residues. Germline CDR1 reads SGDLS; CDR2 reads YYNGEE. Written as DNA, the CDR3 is TGTGCCAGCAGCCCCCGACAGGGGGGGAATTCACCCCTCCACTTT. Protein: CASSPRQGGNSPLHF.

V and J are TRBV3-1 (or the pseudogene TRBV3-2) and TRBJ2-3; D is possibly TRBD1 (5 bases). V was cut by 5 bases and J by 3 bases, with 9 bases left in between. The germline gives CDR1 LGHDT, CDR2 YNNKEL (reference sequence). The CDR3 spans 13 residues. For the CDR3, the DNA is TGTGCCAGCAGCAGGGGTTCGACAGATACGCAGTATTTT. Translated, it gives CASSRGSTDTQYF.

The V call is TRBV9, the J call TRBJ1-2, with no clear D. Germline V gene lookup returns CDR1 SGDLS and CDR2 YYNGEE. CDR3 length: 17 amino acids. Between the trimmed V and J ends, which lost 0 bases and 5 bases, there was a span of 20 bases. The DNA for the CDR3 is TGTGCCAGCAGCGTAGAAGGTGCAGCGTCAGCGATATATGGCTACACCTTC. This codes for CASSVEGAASAIYGYTF.

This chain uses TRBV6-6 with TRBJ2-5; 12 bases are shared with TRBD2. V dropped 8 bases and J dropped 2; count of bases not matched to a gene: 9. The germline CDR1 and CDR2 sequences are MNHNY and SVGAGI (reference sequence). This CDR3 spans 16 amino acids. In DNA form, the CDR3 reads TGTGCCAGCGGGCCAGCACTAGCGGGAGGACAAGAGACCCAGTACTTC. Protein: CASGPALAGGQETQYF.

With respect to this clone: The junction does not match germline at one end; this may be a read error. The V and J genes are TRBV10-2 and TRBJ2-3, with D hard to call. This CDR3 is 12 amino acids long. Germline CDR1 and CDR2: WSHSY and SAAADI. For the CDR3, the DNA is TGCGCCAGCAGACAGCACACAGCTACGCAGTATTTT. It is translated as CASRQHTATQYF.

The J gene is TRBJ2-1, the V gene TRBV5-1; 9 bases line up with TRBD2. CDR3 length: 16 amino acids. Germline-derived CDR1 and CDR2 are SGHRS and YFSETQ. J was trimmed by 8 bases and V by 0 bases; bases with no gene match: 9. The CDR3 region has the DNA TGCGCCAGCAGCTTGGTGGCGGGAGGGCCATCCCATGAGCAGTTCTTC. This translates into CASSLVAGGPSHEQFF.

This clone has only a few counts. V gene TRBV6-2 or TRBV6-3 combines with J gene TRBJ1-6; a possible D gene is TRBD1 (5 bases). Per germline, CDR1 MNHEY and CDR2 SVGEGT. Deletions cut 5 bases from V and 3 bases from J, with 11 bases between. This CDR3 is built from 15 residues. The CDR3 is CASSRYQGYNSPLHF. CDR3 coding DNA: TGTGCCAGCAGTCGCTACCAGGGCTATAATTCACCCCTCCACTTT.

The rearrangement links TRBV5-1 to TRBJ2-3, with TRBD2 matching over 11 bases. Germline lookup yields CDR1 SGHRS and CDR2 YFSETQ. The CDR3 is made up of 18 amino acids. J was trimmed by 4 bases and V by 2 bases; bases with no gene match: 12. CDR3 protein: CASSFGAGTSGGADTQYF. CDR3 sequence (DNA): TGCGCCAGCAGCTTCGGAGCTGGTACTAGCGGGGGAGCAGATACGCAGTATTTT.

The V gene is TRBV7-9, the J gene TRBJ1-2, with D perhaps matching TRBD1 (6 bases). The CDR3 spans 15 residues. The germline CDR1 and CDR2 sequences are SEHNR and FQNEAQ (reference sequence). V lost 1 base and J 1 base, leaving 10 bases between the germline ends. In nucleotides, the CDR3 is TGTGCCAGCAGCTTAGTGGCAGGGGTTAACTATGGCTACACCTTC. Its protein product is CASSLVAGVNYGYTF.

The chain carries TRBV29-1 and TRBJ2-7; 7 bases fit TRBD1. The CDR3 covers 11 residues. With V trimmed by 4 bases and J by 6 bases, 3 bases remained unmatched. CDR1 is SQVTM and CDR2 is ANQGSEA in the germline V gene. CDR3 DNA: TGCAGCGTTGTGACAGGGTTCGAGCAGTACTTC. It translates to CSVVTGFEQYF.

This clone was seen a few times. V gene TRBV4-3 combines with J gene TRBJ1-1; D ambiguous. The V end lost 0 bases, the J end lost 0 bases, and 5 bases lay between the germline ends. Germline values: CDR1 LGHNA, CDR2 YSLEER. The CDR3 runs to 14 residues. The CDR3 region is CASSQDTMNTEAFF. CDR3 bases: TGCGCCAGCAGCCAAGATACAATGAACACTGAAGCTTTCTTT.

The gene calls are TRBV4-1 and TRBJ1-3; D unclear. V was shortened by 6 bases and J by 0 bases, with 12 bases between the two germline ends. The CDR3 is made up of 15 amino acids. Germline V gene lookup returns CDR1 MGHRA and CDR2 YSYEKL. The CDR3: CASSYDTLSGNTIYF. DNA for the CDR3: TGCGCCAGCAGTTACGACACTCTCTCTGGAAACACCATATATTTT.

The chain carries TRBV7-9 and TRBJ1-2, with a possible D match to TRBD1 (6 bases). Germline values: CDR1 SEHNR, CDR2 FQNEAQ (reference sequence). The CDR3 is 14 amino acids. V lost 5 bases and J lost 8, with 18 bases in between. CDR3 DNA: TGTGCCAGCAGCCCACAGGGCGTAGTAGGAGGCTACACCTTC. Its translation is CASSPQGVVGGYTF.

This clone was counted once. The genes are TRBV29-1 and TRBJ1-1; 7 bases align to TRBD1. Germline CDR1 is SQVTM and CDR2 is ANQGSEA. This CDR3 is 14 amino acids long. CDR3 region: CSIAPRDSSSEAFF. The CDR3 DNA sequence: TGCAGTATCGCCCCCCGGGACAGTTCAAGTGAAGCTTTCTTT.

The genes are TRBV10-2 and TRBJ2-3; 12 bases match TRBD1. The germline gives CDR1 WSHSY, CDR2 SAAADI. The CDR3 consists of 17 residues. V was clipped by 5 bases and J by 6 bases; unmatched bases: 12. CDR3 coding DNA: TGCGCCAGCAGTCAGTTCCGGGACAGGGGGCTGGGGGATACGCAGTATTTT. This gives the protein CASSQFRDRGLGDTQYF.

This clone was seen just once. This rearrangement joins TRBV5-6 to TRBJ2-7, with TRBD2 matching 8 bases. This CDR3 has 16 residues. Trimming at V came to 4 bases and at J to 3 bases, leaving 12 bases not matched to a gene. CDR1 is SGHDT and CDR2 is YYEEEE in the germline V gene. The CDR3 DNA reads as TGTGCCAGCAGCCCAGGACCGGGTCGGGGGGGCTACGAGCAGTACTTC. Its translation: CASSPGPGRGGYEQYF.

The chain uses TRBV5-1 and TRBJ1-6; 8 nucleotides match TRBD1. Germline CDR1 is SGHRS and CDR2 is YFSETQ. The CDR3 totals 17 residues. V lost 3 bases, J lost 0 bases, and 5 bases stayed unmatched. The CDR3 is CASSSGQGSSYNSPLHF. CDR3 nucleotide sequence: TGCGCCAGCAGCTCCGGACAGGGTAGCTCCTATAATTCACCCCTCCACTTT.